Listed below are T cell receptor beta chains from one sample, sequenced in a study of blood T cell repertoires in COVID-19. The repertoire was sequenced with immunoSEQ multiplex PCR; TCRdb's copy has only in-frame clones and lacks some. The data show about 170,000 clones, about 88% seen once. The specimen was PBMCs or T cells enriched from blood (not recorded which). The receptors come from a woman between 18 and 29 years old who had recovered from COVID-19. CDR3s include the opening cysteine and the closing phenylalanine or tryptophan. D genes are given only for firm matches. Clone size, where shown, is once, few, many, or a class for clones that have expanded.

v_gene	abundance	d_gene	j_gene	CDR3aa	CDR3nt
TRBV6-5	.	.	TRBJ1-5	CASSSPGLGQPQHF	TGTGCCAGCAGTTCTCCAGGCCTTGGTCAGCCCCAGCATTTT
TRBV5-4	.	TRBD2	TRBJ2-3	CASSLARLAGFTDTQYF	TGTGCCAGCAGCTTGGCCCGGCTAGCGGGGTTCACAGATACGCAGTATTTT
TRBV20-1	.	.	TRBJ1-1	CSVQGTTEAFF	TGCAGTGTTCAGGGAACGACTGAAGCTTTCTTT
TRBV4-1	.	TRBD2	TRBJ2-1	CASSQEAGSSYNEQFF	TGCGCCAGCAGCCAAGAAGCGGGAAGCTCCTACAATGAGCAGTTCTTC
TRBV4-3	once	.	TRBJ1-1	CASSQNSNTEAFF	TGCGCCAGCAGCCAGAACTCGAACACTGAAGCTTTCTTT
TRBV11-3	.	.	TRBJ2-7	CASSLTPAGTGEQYF	TGTGCCAGCAGCTTAACCCCTGCGGGGACGGGGGAGCAGTACTTC
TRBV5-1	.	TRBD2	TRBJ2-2	CASSLVRDSRLAGPTGELFF	TGCGCCAGCAGCTTGGTAAGGGACTCCCGACTAGCGGGACCGACCGGGGAGCTGTTTTTT
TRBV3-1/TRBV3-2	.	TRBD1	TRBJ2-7	CATSGTGSYEQYF	TGTGCCACCTCCGGGACAGGGTCCTACGAGCAGTACTTC
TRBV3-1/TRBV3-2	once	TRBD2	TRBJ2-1	CASSPTSGSQFF	TGTGCCAGCAGCCCGACTAGCGGGTCCCAGTTCTTC
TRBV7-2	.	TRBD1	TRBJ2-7	CASSSGRQGPYEQYF	TGTGCCAGCAGCTCGGGTAGACAGGGACCGTACGAGCAGTACTTC
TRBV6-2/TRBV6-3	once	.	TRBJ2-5	CASSYTAEGSETQYF	TGTGCCAGCAGTTACACGGCCGAAGGGAGTGAGACCCAGTACTTC
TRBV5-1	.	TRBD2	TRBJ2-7	CASSLVTSGSYEQYF	TGCGCCAGCAGCTTGGTTACTAGCGGGAGCTACGAGCAGTACTTC
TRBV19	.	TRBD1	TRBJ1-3	CASNSGTVVFSGNTIYF	TGTGCCAGTAATTCGGGGACAGTTGTTTTCTCTGGAAACACCATATATTTT
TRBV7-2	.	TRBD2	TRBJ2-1	CASSLVAGRYNEQFF	TGTGCCAGCAGCTTAGTAGCGGGGCGGTACAATGAGCAGTTCTTC
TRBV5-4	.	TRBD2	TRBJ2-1	CASSNLAGGYNEQFF	TGTGCCAGCAGTAATCTAGCGGGGGGATACAATGAGCAGTTCTTC
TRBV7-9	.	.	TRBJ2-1	CASSPRVRADNEQFF	TGTGCCAGCAGCCCCCGGGTAAGAGCGGACAATGAGCAGTTCTTC
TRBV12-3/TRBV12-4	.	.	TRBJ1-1	CASSFQGFAEAFF	TGTGCCAGCAGTTTTCAGGGTTTCGCTGAAGCTTTCTTT
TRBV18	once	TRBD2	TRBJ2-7	CASSPEASGSYEQYF	TGTGCCAGCTCACCCGAGGCTAGCGGGAGCTACGAGCAGTACTTC
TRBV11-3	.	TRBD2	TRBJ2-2	CASSLELAGGMTGELFF	TGTGCCAGCAGCTTAGAACTAGCGGGAGGAATGACCGGGGAGCTGTTTTTT
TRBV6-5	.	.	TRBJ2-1	CASTPAGARNEQFF	TGTGCCAGCACCCCTGCGGGGGCGCGGAATGAGCAGTTCTTC
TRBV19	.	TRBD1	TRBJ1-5	CASNMATGRSGQPQHF	TGTGCCAGTAATATGGCGACAGGGCGGTCAGGTCAGCCCCAGCATTTT
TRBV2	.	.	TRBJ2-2	CASSEARAGELFF	TGTGCCAGCAGTGAAGCGCGGGCCGGGGAGCTGTTTTTT
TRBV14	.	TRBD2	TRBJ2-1	CASSETPGLAGGILYNEQFF	TGTGCCAGCAGCGAAACCCCGGGACTAGCGGGCGGGATCCTTTACAATGAGCAGTTCTTC
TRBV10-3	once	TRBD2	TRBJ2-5	CAISVDSGYSTQYF	TGTGCCATCAGTGTTGATAGCGGGTATTCTACCCAGTACTTC
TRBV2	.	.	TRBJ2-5	CASSSREETQYF	TGTGCCAGCAGTTCCAGGGAAGAGACCCAGTACTTC
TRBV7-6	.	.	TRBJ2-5	CASSSGFGGSETQYF	TGTGCCAGCAGCTCCGGTTTCGGGGGTTCGGAGACCCAGTACTTC
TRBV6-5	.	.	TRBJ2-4	CASSYDDLGIQYF	TGTGCCAGCAGTTACGACGACTTGGGCATTCAGTACTTC
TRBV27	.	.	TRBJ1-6	CASSRGQSPLHF	TGTGCCAGCAGTCGAGGGCAATCACCCCTCCACTTT
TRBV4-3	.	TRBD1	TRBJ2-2	CASSPNRGRELFF	TGCGCCAGCAGCCCCAACAGGGGGCGGGAGCTGTTTTTT
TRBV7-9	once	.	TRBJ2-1	CASSSSESSYNEQFF	TGTGCCAGCAGCTCTAGCGAGAGCTCCTACAATGAGCAGTTCTTC
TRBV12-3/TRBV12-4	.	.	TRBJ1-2	CASSAQAPRGYTF	TGTGCCAGCAGTGCACAGGCTCCCCGGGGCTACACCTTC
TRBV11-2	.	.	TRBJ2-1	CASSTLTLARSSYNEQFF	TGTGCCAGCAGCACCTTAACTTTAGCGCGCAGCTCCTACAATGAGCAGTTCTTC
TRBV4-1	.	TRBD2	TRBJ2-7	CASSQEVGLAVTEQYF	TGCGCCAGCAGCCAAGAGGTTGGACTAGCGGTTACCGAGCAGTACTTC
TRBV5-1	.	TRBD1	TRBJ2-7	CASSPGDRAHEQYF	TGCGCCAGCAGCCCCGGCGACAGGGCCCACGAGCAGTACTTC
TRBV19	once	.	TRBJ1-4	CASSIGLQSEKLFF	TGTGCCAGTAGTATCGGGTTACAATCGGAAAAACTGTTTTTT
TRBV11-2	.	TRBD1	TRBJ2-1	CASSSTGAAYNEQFF	TGTGCCAGCAGCTCGACAGGGGCCGCCTACAATGAGCAGTTCTTC
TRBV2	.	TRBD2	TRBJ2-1	CASSAVVTSGSNEQFF	TGTGCCAGCAGCGCAGTCGTGACTAGCGGGAGCAATGAGCAGTTCTTC
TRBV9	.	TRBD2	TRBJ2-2	CASSVSGNANTGELFF	TGTGCCAGCAGCGTAAGCGGGAACGCGAACACCGGGGAGCTGTTTTTT
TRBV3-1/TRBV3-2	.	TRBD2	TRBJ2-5	CASSYGTSAEETQYF	TGTGCCAGCAGCTACGGGACTAGCGCAGAAGAGACCCAGTACTTC
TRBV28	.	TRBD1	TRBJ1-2	CASSLTRTGGRGRNYGYTF	TGTGCCAGCAGTTTAACCCGAACTGGGGGAAGGGGGCGCAACTATGGCTACACCTTC
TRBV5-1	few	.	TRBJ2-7	CASSLAGLTYEQYF	TGCGCCAGCAGCTTGGCGGGACTGACCTACGAGCAGTACTTC
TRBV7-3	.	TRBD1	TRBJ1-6	CASSRGQGAHSPLHF	TGTGCCAGCAGCCGGGGACAGGGGGCTCATTCACCCCTCCACTTT
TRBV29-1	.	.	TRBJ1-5	CSVEVLAGQPQHF	TGCAGCGTTGAAGTGTTAGCGGGCCAGCCCCAGCATTTT
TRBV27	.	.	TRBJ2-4	CASRLMAGSKNIQYF	TGTGCCAGCCGCCTAATGGCGGGAAGCAAAAACATTCAGTACTTC
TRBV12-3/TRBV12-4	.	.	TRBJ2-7	CASSLSVDEQYF	TGTGCCAGCAGTTTATCGGTCGACGAGCAGTACTTC
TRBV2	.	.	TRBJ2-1	CASPRGDEQFF	TGTGCCAGCCCCCGGGGAGATGAGCAGTTCTTC
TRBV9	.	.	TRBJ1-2	CASSVALDATPYGYTF	TGTGCCAGCAGCGTAGCTCTAGACGCCACACCCTATGGCTACACCTTC